The 6 T cell receptor beta chains below come from one sample, sequenced in a study of T cell responses to AZD1222 COVID-19 vaccine listed by TCRdb under 2021. In light of the paper, this sample's time point label describes: baseline before first vaccination. Libraries were constructed by the immunoSEQ multiplex PCR assay. The clones in this table, taken by TCRdb from immuneACCESS, are in-frame only. Not every clone is retained; where verified, under half of the shortfall comes from an unresolved V gene, and the cause of the rest is unknown. Present in this sample are 90,000 to 150,000 clones, around nine tenths of which were seen just once. Under 9% of the sample is held by the ten biggest clonotypes. Sample: peripheral blood, taken on day 0 of AZD1222 vaccination. These receptors originate from an adult in good health.

This chain's CDR3 is CASSWPGGQLAVNTEAFF. The CDR3, as DNA: TGTGCCAGCAGCTGGCCGGGGGGGCAGTTAGCGGTTAACACTGAAGCTTTCTTT. The genes are TRBV5-5 and TRBJ1-1, with D possibly being TRBD1 (6 bases). In germline, CDR1 is SGHKS, CDR2 YYEKEE (reference sequence). Trimming cost V 3 bases and J 2 bases, with 23 bases left between them. The CDR3 totals 18 residues.

The rearrangement links TRBV5-1 to TRBJ2-1; D might be TRBD2 (5 bases). The V and J ends lost 4 bases and 8 bases respectively, with 19 bases between them. This CDR3 has 15 amino acids. Per the germline V gene, CDR1 is SGHRS and CDR2 is YFSETQ. The CDR3 loop reads CASSADSPGVDEQFF. CDR3 DNA: TGCGCCAGCAGCGCGGACTCCCCCGGGGTCGATGAGCAGTTCTTC.

CDR3 DNA sequence: TGTGCCAGCAGCTCCATCAGGGTGGCCAATCAGCCCCAGCATTTT. It translates to CASSSIRVANQPQHF. The V and J genes are TRBV9 and TRBJ1-5, with TRBD1 as a possible D gene (5 bases). This CDR3 contains 15 residues. Trimming shortened V by 4 bases and J by 3 bases, and 14 bases separated the two germline ends. CDR1 is SGDLS, CDR2 YYNGEE, per germline.

The chain combines TRBV30 with TRBJ2-7, with D possibly TRBD2 on 6 matching bases. The germline CDR1 and CDR2 sequences are GTSNPN and SVGIG (reference sequence). The CDR3 spans 13 residues. V was cut by 2 bases and J by 3 bases, with 11 bases left in between. The CDR3 nucleotides are TGTGCCTGGAGTCTGACTAGGTTCTACGAGCAGTACTTC. Its translation: CAWSLTRFYEQYF.

The chain joins TRBV24-1 to TRBJ2-3, with 12 bases matching TRBD2. CDR1 is KGHDR, CDR2 SFDVKD, per germline. This CDR3 has 14 amino acids. Germline trimming cut 6 bases from V and 12 bases from J; bases unmatched to any gene: 9. CDR3 sequence reads: CATSPSGGASLQYF. The CDR3 bases are TGTGCCACCAGTCCTAGCGGGGGGGCCTCGTTACAGTATTTT.

The chain combines TRBV11-1 with TRBJ1-1; 9 positions agree with TRBD1. Germline V gene sequence: CDR1 SGHAT, CDR2 FQDESV (reference sequence). The V segment lost 1 base and the J segment 6 bases; nucleotides outside the gene matches: 9. The CDR3 totals 16 residues. CDR3 region: CASSLDPGQGFPEAFF. The CDR3 coding sequence is TGTGCCAGCAGCTTAGATCCGGGACAGGGTTTCCCTGAAGCTTTCTTT.